A selection of T cell receptor beta chains follows, all from one sample in a study of cytomegalovirus exposure and HLA in healthy donors. Measured with immunoSEQ multiplex PCR; TCRdb has only the in-frame clones, and not every one. The top ten hold 11% to 15% of the sample, which has some 100,000 clones, approximately 77% seen once. Sequences were obtained from PBMCs. These receptors were obtained from a male donor in good health and CMV-seropositive. CDR3s include the opening cysteine and the closing phenylalanine or tryptophan. The order of the fields is D gene, V gene, J gene, clone size, CDR3 DNA, CDR3 protein. The D gene is left open where the match is weak. Clone size, where shown, is once, few, many, or a class for clones that have expanded.

NA	TRBV7-2	TRBJ1-5	NA	TGTGCCAGCAGCTCCGCAGGGTCCCTCCAGCATTTT	CASSSAGSLQHF
TRBD1	TRBV30	TRBJ2-1	NA	TGTGCCTGGAGTGTAGGGACAGCGAACAATGAGCAGTTCTTC	CAWSVGTANNEQFF
NA	TRBV11-3	TRBJ1-2	NA	TGTGCCAGCGGCGACAGCCTAACTCAATATGGCTACACCTTC	CASGDSLTQYGYTF
NA	TRBV4-1	TRBJ2-7	NA	TGCGCCAGCAGCCAAGTAATAGGGGTCCCCGCCTACGAGCAGTACTTC	CASSQVIGVPAYEQYF
NA	TRBV15	TRBJ2-7	once	TGTGCCACCAGCAGAGATCGGGGATCCTACGAGCAGTACTTC	CATSRDRGSYEQYF
TRBD1	TRBV7-8	TRBJ2-5	NA	TGTGCCAGCAGCTTAGAAACCAGGGGGCAAGAGACCCAGTACTTC	CASSLETRGQETQYF
NA	TRBV7-9	TRBJ1-1	NA	TGTGCCAGCAGCCCGGGGATCGGGGAAGCTTTCTTT	CASSPGIGEAFF
NA	TRBV15	TRBJ2-7	NA	TGTGCCACCAGCTCCGCGGCCGGGGTGGACGAGCAGTACTTC	CATSSAAGVDEQYF
TRBD2	TRBV6-5	TRBJ2-5	few	TGTGCCAGCGAACGACTAGCGGGGGGACGGGAGACCCAGTACTTC	CASERLAGGRETQYF
NA	TRBV5-1	TRBJ2-5	NA	TGCGCCAGCAGCTTGTCGGCCCAGGCCCTCCAAGAGACCCAGTACTTC	CASSLSAQALQETQYF
TRBD1	TRBV11-3	TRBJ2-1	NA	TGTGCCAGCAGCCCGACAGGGAATGAGCAGTTCTTC	CASSPTGNEQFF
TRBD1	TRBV28	TRBJ1-5	NA	TGTGCCAGCAGTTTAATGGGACAGGGGCACGGCAATCAGCCCCAGCATTTT	CASSLMGQGHGNQPQHF
NA	TRBV18	TRBJ1-6	NA	TGTGCCAGCTCACCGGAGACAGTCTATAATTCACCCCTCCACTTT	CASSPETVYNSPLHF
TRBD1	TRBV18	TRBJ1-2	NA	TGTGCCAGCTCACCTTCCGGGGACAGTCCCTATGGCTACACCTTC	CASSPSGDSPYGYTF
NA	TRBV4-3	TRBJ2-3	NA	TGCGCCAGCAGCCAAGAATTAGCCACACGCCCCGAGGATACGCAGTATTTT	CASSQELATRPEDTQYF
NA	TRBV5-6	TRBJ2-5	few	TGTGCCAGCGGGGGGTCATGGCGGGGGCTAGGGGAGACCCAGTACTTC	CASGGSWRGLGETQYF
NA	TRBV11-2	TRBJ2-7	NA	TGTGCCAGCAGCTTGGGACTGGCTTTGTGGAAGCAGTACTTC	CASSLGLALWKQYF
NA	TRBV6-5	TRBJ2-2	NA	TGTGCCAGCAACCAACAGGGTCCCACCGGGGAGCTGTTTTTT	CASNQQGPTGELFF
NA	TRBV7-2	TRBJ2-7	NA	TGTGCCAGCAGTTGGGAACAGGGCGACTACGAGCAGTACTTC	CASSWEQGDYEQYF
NA	TRBV7-8	TRBJ1-1	NA	TGTGCCAGCAGCTTAACCGACTTGAACACTGAAGCTTTCTTT	CASSLTDLNTEAFF
TRBD2	TRBV6-5	TRBJ2-1	NA	TGTGCCAGCAGTTCCTTAGCGGGGGGTTCCTACAATGAGCAGTTCTTC	CASSSLAGGSYNEQFF
NA	TRBV7-2	TRBJ1-2	NA	TGTGCCAGCAGTTACATGCGAACAGAATATGGCTACACCTTC	CASSYMRTEYGYTF
NA	TRBV7-2	TRBJ2-7	few	TGTGCCAGCAGCCCCCAACGGGTTTTGAGCCACGAGCAGTACTTC	CASSPQRVLSHEQYF
TRBD1	TRBV10-1	TRBJ2-3	NA	TGCGCCAGCACAGGGGGCCAGAGCCTCACAGATACGCAGTATTTT	CASTGGQSLTDTQYF
TRBD2	TRBV9	TRBJ2-1	few	TGTGCCAGCAGCGTCCCGAATCGGACTAGCGGGGGGAAAATCAGCAATGAGCAGTTCTTC	CASSVPNRTSGGKISNEQFF
NA	TRBV4-3	TRBJ2-6	NA	TGCGCCAGCAGCCAACAGGGGTTGGCTGGGGCCAACGTCCTGACTTTC	CASSQQGLAGANVLTF
TRBD2	TRBV25-1	TRBJ2-1	once	TGTGCCAGCGTCTTTCGGGGGGACAATGAGCAGTTCTTC	CASVFRGDNEQFF
TRBD2	TRBV4-1	TRBJ2-5	NA	TGCGCCAGCAGCCAAGCGGGCGGGGGGGCCTGGAAGACCCAGTACTTC	CASSQAGGGAWKTQYF
NA	TRBV5-4	TRBJ2-7	NA	TGTGCCAGCAGCTTGGCACAGGGAAGTTTAACCTACGAGCAGTACTTC	CASSLAQGSLTYEQYF
TRBD1	TRBV27	TRBJ2-7	NA	TGTGCCAGCAGTTCCTCCGGGACAGGGGGTGGGCAGTACTTC	CASSSSGTGGGQYF
TRBD1	TRBV6-5	TRBJ1-2	NA	TGTGCCAGCAGCAACCTCGACAGGGAGGACTATGGCTACACCTTC	CASSNLDREDYGYTF
TRBD2	TRBV4-1	TRBJ2-1	few	TGCGCCAGCAGCCAAGAGAGGCTAGCGGGGAGCAATGAGCAGTTCTTC	CASSQERLAGSNEQFF
TRBD2	TRBV9	TRBJ2-3	few	TGTGCCAGCAGCGTAGGGGCTCTGAGCGGGGGGACAGATACGCAGTATTTT	CASSVGALSGGTDTQYF
NA	TRBV19	TRBJ1-3	few	TGTGCCAGTAGTATCCGCTGGGAGTCGATGGGAAACACCATATATTTT	CASSIRWESMGNTIYF
NA	TRBV7-2	TRBJ2-2	few	TGTGCCAGCAGCCCCTACAGGCCTGACACCGGGGAGCTGTTTTTT	CASSPYRPDTGELFF
NA	TRBV7-3	TRBJ2-2	few	TGTGCCAGCAGCACCCTGGCTGGGGAGCTGTTTTTT	CASSTLAGELFF
TRBD1	TRBV19	TRBJ1-5	NA	TGTGCCAGTAGTAGAACAGGGGATAGCAATCAGCCCCAGCATTTT	CASSRTGDSNQPQHF
NA	TRBV5-4	TRBJ1-4	NA	TGTGCCAGCAGCGCTCAGGGAAATGAAAAACTGTTTTTT	CASSAQGNEKLFF
NA	TRBV2	TRBJ1-6	NA	TGTGCCAGCAGTGGGAGGAGCTATAATTCACCCCTCCACTTT	CASSGRSYNSPLHF